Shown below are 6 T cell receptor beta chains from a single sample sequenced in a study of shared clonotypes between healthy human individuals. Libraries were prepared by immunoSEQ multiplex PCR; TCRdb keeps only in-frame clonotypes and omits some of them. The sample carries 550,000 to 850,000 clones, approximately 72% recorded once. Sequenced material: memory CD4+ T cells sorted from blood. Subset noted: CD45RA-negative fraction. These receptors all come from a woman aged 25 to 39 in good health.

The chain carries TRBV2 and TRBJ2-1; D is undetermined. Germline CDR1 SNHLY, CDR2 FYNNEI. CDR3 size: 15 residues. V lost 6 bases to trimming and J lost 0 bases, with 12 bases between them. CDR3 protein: CASRAKMGSYNEQFF. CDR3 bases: TGTGCCAGCAGGGCAAAGATGGGCTCCTACAATGAGCAGTTCTTC.

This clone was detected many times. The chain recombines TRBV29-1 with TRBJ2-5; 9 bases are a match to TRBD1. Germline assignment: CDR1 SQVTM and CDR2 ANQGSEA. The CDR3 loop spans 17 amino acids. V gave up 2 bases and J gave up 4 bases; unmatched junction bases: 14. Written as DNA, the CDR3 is TGCAGCGTTGAATCCACCAACAGGGGGCAGGTCGGAGAGACCCAGTACTTC. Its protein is CSVESTNRGQVGETQYF.

CDR3 sequence reads: CASSRAGTGGNEQFF. The CDR3, as DNA: TGTGCCAGCAGTCGAGCCGGGACAGGGGGCAATGAGCAGTTCTTC. This sequence joins TRBV5-4 and TRBJ2-1, with 11 bases aligning to TRBD1. The CDR3 consists of 15 residues. Germline trimming cut 5 bases from V and 6 bases from J; bases unmatched to any gene: 7. Looked up from germline, CDR1 is SGHNT and CDR2 is YYREEE (reference sequence).

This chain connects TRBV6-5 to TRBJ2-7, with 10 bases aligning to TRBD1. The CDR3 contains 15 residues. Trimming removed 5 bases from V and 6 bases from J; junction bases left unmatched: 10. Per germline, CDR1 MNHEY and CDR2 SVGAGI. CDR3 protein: CASSPPGQGSREQYF. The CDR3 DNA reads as TGTGCCAGCAGTCCTCCGGGACAGGGGTCTCGCGAGCAGTACTTC.

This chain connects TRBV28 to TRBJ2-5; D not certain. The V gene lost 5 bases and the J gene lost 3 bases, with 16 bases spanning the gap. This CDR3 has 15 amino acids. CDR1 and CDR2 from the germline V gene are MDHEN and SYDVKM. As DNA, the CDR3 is TGTGCCAGCAGTACCATGGCATGGGGTAAAGAGACCCAGTACTTC. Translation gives CASSTMAWGKETQYF.

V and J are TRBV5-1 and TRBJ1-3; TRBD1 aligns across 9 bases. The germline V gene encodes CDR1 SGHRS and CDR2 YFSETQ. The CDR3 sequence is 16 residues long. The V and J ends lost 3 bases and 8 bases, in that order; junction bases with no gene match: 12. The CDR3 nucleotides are TGCGCCAGCAGCTGGAGTACAGGGGGCCGAGGTGACACCATATATTTT. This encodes CASSWSTGGRGDTIYF.